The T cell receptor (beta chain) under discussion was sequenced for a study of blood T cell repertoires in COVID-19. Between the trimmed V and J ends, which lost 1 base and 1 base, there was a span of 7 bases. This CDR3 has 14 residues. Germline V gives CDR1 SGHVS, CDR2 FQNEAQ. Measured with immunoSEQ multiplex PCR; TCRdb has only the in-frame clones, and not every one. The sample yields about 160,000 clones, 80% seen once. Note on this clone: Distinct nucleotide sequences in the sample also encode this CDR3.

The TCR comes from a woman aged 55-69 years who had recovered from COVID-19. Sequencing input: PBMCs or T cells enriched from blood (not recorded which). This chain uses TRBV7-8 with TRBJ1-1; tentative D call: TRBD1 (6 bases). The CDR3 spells CASSLVGGNTEAFF. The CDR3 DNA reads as TGTGCCAGCAGCTTAGTAGGGGGGAACACTGAAGCTTTCTTT.